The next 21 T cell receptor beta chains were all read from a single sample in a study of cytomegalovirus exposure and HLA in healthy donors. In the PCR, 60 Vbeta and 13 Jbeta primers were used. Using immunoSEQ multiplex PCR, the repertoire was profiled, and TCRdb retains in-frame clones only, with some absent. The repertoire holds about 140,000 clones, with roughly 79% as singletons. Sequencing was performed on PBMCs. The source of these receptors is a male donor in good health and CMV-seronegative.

The CDR3: CASSAAAEWNYGYTF. The CDR3 bases are TGTGCCAGCAGTGCGGCGGCAGAGTGGAACTATGGCTACACCTTC. This chain joins TRBV2 and TRBJ1-2; D ambiguous. There are 15 residues in the CDR3. Germline V gene sequence: CDR1 SNHLY, CDR2 FYNNEI. V gave up 4 bases and J gave up 2 bases, with 14 bases separating them.

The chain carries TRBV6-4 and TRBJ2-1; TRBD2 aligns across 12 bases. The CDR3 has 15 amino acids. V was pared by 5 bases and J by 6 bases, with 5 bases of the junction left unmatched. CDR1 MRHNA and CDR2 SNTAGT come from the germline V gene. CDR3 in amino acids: CASSILAGGGNEQFF. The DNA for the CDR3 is TGTGCCAGCAGTATACTAGCGGGAGGAGGCAATGAGCAGTTCTTC.

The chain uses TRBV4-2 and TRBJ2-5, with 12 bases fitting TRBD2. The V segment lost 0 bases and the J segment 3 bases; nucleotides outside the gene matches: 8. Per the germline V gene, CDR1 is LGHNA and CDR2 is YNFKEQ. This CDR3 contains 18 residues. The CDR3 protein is CASSQDRRLAGGKETQYF. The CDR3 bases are TGTGCCAGCAGCCAAGATAGGCGGCTAGCGGGGGGGAAAGAGACCCAGTACTTC.

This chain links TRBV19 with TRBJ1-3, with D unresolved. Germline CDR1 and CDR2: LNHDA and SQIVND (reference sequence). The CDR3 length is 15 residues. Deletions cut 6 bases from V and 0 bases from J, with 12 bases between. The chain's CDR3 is CASSPARSSGNTIYF. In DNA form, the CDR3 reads TGTGCCAGTAGCCCCGCCCGGAGCTCTGGAAACACCATATATTTT.

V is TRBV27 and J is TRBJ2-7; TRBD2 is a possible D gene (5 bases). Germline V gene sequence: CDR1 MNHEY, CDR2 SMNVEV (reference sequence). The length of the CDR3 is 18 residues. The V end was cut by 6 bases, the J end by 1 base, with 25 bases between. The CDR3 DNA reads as TGTGCCAGCAGCTTAAGGGCCGAGGGCAGATCAATTTCCTACGAGCAGTACTTC. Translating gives CASSLRAEGRSISYEQYF.

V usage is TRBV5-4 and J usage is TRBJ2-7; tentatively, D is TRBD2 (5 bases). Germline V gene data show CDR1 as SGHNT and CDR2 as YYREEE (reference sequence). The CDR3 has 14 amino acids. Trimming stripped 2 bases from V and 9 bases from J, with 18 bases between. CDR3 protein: CASSFRGLDEVQYF. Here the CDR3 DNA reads TGTGCCAGCAGCTTTCGAGGACTCGATGAAGTGCAGTACTTC.

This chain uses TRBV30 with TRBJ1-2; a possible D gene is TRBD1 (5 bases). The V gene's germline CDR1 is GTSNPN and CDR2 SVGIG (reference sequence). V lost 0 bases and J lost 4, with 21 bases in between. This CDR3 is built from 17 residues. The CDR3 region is CAWSVGGEKFRAYGYTF. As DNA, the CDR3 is TGTGCCTGGAGTGTGGGGGGGGAAAAGTTCCGGGCCTATGGCTACACCTTC. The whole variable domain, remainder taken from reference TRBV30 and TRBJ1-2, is SQTIHQWPATLVQPVGSPLSLECTVEGTSNPNLYWYRQAAGRGLQLLFYSVGIGQISSEVPQNLSASRPQDRQFILSSKKLLLSDSGFYLCAWSVGGEKFRAYGYTFGSGTRLTVV.

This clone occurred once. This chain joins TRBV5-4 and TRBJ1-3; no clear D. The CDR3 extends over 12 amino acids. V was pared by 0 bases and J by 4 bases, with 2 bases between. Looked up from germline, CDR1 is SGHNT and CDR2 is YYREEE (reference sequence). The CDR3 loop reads CASSLAGNTIYF. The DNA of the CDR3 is TGTGCCAGCAGCTTGGCGGGAAACACCATATATTTT.

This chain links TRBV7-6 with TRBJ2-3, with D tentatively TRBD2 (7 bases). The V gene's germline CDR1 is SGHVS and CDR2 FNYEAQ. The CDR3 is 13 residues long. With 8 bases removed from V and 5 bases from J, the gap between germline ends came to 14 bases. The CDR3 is CASEGGPGDTQYF. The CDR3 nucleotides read TGTGCCAGCGAGGGGGGGCCGGGAGATACGCAGTATTTT. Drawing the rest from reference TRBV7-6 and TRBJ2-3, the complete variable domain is GAGVSQSPRYKVTKRGQDVALRCDPISGHVSLYWYRQALGQGPEFLTYFNYEAQQDKSGLPNDRFSAERPEGSISTLTIQRTEQRDSAMYRCASEGGPGDTQYFGPGTRLTVL.

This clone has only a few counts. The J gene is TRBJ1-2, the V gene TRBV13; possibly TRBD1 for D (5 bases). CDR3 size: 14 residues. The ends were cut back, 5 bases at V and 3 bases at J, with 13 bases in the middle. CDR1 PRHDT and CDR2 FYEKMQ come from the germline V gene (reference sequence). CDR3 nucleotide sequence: TGTGCCAGCAGCCAGGGCCAAGGTGACTATGGCTACACCTTC. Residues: CASSQGQGDYGYTF.

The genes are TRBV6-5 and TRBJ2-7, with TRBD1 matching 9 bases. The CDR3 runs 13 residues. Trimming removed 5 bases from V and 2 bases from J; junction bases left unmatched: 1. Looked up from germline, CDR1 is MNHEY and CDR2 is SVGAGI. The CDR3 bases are TGTGCCAGCAGTGGACAGGGGACCTACGAGCAGTACTTC. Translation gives CASSGQGTYEQYF.

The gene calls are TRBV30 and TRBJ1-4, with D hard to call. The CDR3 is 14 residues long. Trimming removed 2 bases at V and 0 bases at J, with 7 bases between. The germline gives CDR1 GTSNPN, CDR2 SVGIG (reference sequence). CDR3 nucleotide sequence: TGTGCCTGGAGTCTTCGTGCAACTAATGAAAAACTGTTTTTT. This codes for CAWSLRATNEKLFF.

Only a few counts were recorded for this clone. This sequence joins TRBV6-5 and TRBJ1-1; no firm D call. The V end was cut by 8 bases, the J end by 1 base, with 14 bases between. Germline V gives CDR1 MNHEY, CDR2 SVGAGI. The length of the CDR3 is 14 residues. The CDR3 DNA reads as TGTGCCAGCCTTCCGAGTCGGTCGAACACTGAAGCTTTCTTT. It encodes CASLPSRSNTEAFF.

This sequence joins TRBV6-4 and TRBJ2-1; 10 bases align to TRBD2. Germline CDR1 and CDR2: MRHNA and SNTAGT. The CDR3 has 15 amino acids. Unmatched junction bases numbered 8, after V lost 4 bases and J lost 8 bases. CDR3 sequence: CASSVLAGGLDEQFF. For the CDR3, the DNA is TGTGCCAGCAGTGTCTTAGCGGGGGGTCTCGATGAGCAGTTCTTC.

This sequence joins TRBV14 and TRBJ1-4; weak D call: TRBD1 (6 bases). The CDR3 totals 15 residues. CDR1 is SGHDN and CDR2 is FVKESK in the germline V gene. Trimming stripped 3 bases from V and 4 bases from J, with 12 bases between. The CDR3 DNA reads TGTGCCAGCAGCCATGACGACAGGTATAATGAAAAACTGTTTTTT. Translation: CASSHDDRYNEKLFF.

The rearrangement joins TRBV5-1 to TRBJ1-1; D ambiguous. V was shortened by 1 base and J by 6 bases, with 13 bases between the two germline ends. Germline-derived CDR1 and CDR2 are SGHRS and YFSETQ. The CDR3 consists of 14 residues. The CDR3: CASSLREFAAEAFF. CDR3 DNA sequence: TGCGCCAGCAGCTTGAGGGAGTTCGCGGCTGAAGCTTTCTTT.

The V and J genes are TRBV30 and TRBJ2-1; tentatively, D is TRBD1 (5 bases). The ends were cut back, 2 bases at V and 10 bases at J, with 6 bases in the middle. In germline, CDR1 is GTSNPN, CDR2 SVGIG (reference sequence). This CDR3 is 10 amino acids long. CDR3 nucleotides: TGTGCCTGGAGTCGGACAGAGCAGTTCTTC. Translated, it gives CAWSRTEQFF.

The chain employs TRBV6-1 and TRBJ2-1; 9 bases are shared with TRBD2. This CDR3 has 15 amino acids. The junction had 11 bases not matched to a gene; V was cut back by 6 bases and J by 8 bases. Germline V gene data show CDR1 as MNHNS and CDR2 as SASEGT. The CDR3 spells CASRVFSGGRDEQFF. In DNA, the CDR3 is TGTGCCAGCAGAGTCTTTAGCGGGGGACGGGATGAGCAGTTCTTC.

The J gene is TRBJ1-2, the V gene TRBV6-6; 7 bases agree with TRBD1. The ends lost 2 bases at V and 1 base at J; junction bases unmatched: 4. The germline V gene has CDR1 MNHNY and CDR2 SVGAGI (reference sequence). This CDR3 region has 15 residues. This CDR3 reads CASSYGTASNYGYTF. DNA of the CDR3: TGTGCCAGCAGTTACGGGACAGCCAGTAACTATGGCTACACCTTC.

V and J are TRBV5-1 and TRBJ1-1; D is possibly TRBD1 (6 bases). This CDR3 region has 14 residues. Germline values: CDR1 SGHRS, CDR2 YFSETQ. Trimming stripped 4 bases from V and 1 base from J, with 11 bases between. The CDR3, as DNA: TGCGCCAGCAGCACCCAGGACAGGAACACTGAAGCTTTCTTT. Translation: CASSTQDRNTEAFF.

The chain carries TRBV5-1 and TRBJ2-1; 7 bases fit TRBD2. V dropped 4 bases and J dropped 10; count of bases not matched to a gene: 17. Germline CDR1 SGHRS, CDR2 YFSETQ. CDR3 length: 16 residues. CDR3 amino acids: CASSGDGTIGETEQFF. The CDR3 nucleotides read TGCGCCAGCAGCGGGGACGGGACTATTGGAGAAACCGAGCAGTTCTTC.